This TCR beta chain was obtained from a study of neurological immune-mediated disorders (dated by TCRdb to about 2019). Regarding the research as a whole: Peripheral blood TCR-beta repertoires from HTLV-I-associated myelopathy (HAM/TSP) patients, multiple sclerosis patients and healthy controls were compared by UMI-based sequencing. The cohort included 60 to 70 subjects: around 15 with HAM/TSP, about 34 with multiple sclerosis, and roughly 20 healthy controls. Longitudinal HAM/TSP and healthy donors were sampled at 3 time-points each (roughly 3-45 month intervals). The 95 to 120 TCR-beta libraries covered PBMC samples along with longitudinal samples, technical triplicates, and paired sorted CD4+ and CD8+ T-cell subsets.

Study-wide findings and limitations: Across subjects, expanded clones never shared an identical CDR3 amino acid sequence, which suggests that the TCR-beta repertoires in every group were private. TCR clonal expansion was highest in HAM/TSP patients and lowest in MS patients, with MS patients falling below even healthy controls.

To synthesize cDNA, template-switch 5'RACE was performed with a primer carrying a 10-nucleotide random unique molecular identifier so that each TCR transcript was tagged. Every sequencing run covered 15-18 subjects and yielded more than 170 million TCR-beta sequences. Total RNA was extracted with the RNeasy kit. Using the KAPA Real-time Library Amplification kit, TCR-beta VDJ regions were amplified with primers for the TCR constant region and the 5'RACE anchor. Sample indexes and Illumina adaptors were added in a first PCR, after which library yield was increased in a second PCR. The roughly 650 bp TCR product was size-selected on a 2% E-gel SizeSelection system after Ampure bead purification. Library quality was checked on a Bioanalyzer, concentration was measured with Qubit, and libraries were quantified with the Kapa Library Quantification kit before pooling. Paired-end 2 x 150 bp sequencing of the libraries was performed on an Illumina HiSeq 2500. To increase sequence diversity, roughly 24-31% phiX was spiked into each library pool. The paper's data handling went like this. Quality-filtered reads were processed with the UMI-based MiGEC pipeline, and over 90% of raw TCR sequences were removed by the MiGEC pipeline during error correction. VDJ genes were aligned to IMGT germline references, and each clonotype was defined by a unique CDR3 amino acid sequence together with V-J genes. Clonal expansion, Shannon diversity and CDR3 relatedness (CalcPairwiseDistances, ClusterSamples) were evaluated with VDJtools, and phylogenetic trees were built with CLCbio workbench. Using coefficient-of-variation modelling across technical triplicates, the study counted a clone as expanded if it had at least 8 unique UMIs. TCRdb applied fastp at Q25 and MiXCR to the public reads, then kept only in-frame beta chains. Rows merge per CDR3 protein into single entries with the most common DNA and genes. TCRdb assigned the V and J calls; the authors' analysis was not used. The sample profile shows tens of thousands of distinct CDR3 sequences; approximately 13% of them were found once. Around 2.3% of the sample is taken by the ten largest.

This clonotype came up a few times. The antigen it binds to is not known. No per-base quality is available; no much larger clone lies one base away. This sample's time point label indicates: longitudinal time-point 2. Blood bank volunteers in Maryland, USA served as the healthy controls. For the unsorted PBMC libraries, 2 million PBMCs were stored in RNAlater at -80 degrees C until RNA extraction and were used to generate the libraries. Peripheral blood was subjected to Ficoll-Hypaque density gradient centrifugation to isolate PBMCs, which were then cryopreserved in liquid nitrogen. For this chain, trimming is 1 base at the V end and 1 base at the J end, and the number of junction bases without a gene match is 4. Taken from cysteine to phenylalanine, the CDR3 has 15 residues. Only the CDR3 portion is preserved as DNA: 45 bases, with reading frame beginning at the first base. Looking up the germline V gene yields CDR1 SGHTA and CDR2 FQGNSA.

The sequence joins TRBV7-2 to TRBJ2-7; the central 7 bases match TRBD1. This sequence was found in a woman aged 40 to 55 in good health. The specimen sequenced was PBMCs. The sequenced DNA is TGTGCCAGCAGCTTAGTGGGACAGCTTTCCTACGAGCAGTACTTC. It specifies CASSLVGQLSYEQYF.